What follows are 21 T cell receptor beta chains derived from one specimen sequenced in a study of blood T cells in healthy people across ages. Using a J-beta primer mix together with a sample-barcoded 5' primer, a second PCR was run for roughly 7 to 12 cycles. One entry per CDR3 protein, called by TCRdb with MiXCR from the 5' RACE reads. The table lists approximately 900,000 distinct CDR3 sequences, 25% to 35% of them singletons. These data were also filed under a second study, of T cells of mothers and their children.

Sequencing was carried out using blood. These receptors all come from a woman aged 40 to 55 in good health.

This clonotype showed up just a few times. The V and J genes are TRBV9 and TRBJ2-7; D is possibly TRBD2 (5 bases). Trimming shortened V by 4 bases and J by 1 base, and 12 bases separated the two germline ends. The germline CDR1 and CDR2 sequences are SGDLS and YYNGEE. The CDR3 extends over 14 amino acids. The DNA of the CDR3 is TGTGCCAGCAGCCCCGGGGTGGTATCCTACGAGCAGTACTTC. Its translation: CASSPGVVSYEQYF.

This clonotype turned up a few times. A junction end diverges from the germline sequence, so it may reflect a read error. This chain connects TRBV5-1 to TRBJ2-7; 8 bases align to TRBD2. The CDR3 has 14 residues. CDR1 and CDR2 from the germline V gene are SGHRS and YFSETQ. The CDR3 spells CASSLSGGAYGQYF. DNA of the CDR3: TGCGCCAGCAGCTTGTCGGGGGGGGCCTACGGGCAGTACTTC.

CDR3 in amino acids: CASSLRLAGEKETQYF. CDR3 sequence (DNA): TGTGCCAGCAGCTTAAGACTAGCGGGGGAGAAAGAGACCCAGTACTTC. The chain is built from TRBV13 and TRBJ2-5, with TRBD2 identical over 12 bases. CDR3 size: 16 residues. V gave up 2 bases and J gave up 3 bases; unmatched junction bases: 4. Germline V gene data show CDR1 as PRHDT and CDR2 as FYEKMQ (reference sequence).

This clonotype appeared many times. The rearrangement uses TRBV27 and TRBJ2-7, with TRBD1 matching 9 bases. V lost 6 bases to trimming and J lost 1 base; unmatched junction nucleotides: 7. Germline CDR1 MNHEY, CDR2 SMNVEV (reference sequence). The CDR3 covers 15 residues. CDR3 in amino acids: CASSFSGQGSYEQYF. The CDR3 bases are TGTGCCAGCAGCTTCTCGGGACAGGGTTCCTACGAGCAGTACTTC.

V usage is TRBV11-2 and J usage is TRBJ1-1; no firm D call. Trimming pared 1 base from V and 7 bases from J, leaving 10 bases between. The CDR3 length is 13 residues. From germline, CDR1 is SGHAT and CDR2 FQNNGV. The DNA of the CDR3 is TGTGCCAGCAGCTTAGTGGCGGGAGGTGAAGCTTTCTTT. The encoded protein is CASSLVAGGEAFF.

This clonotype was detected only a few times. V and J are TRBV24-1 and TRBJ1-5; D is perhaps TRBD1 (5 bases). CDR3 length: 19 amino acids. V lost 6 bases and J lost 1, with 24 bases in between. CDR1 and CDR2 from the germline V gene are KGHDR and SFDVKD. The CDR3 reads CATSRWRTWRLLSNQPQHF. Here the CDR3 DNA reads TGTGCCACCAGTCGGTGGAGGACATGGCGATTATTAAGCAATCAGCCCCAGCATTTT.

The chain employs TRBV5-6 and TRBJ1-1; D might be TRBD1 (6 bases). This CDR3 is built from 15 residues. From germline, CDR1 is SGHDT and CDR2 YYEEEE. V was cut by 0 bases and J by 5 bases, with 14 bases left in between. CDR3: CASSLGGRGRTEAFF. In nucleotides, the CDR3 is TGTGCCAGCAGCTTGGGGGGCCGGGGGCGGACTGAAGCTTTCTTT.

This clonotype turned up a few times. The chain combines TRBV24-1 with TRBJ2-3, with D unclear. The germline CDR1 and CDR2 sequences are KGHDR and SFDVKD. The length of the CDR3 is 11 residues. The V gene lost 9 bases and the J gene lost 5 bases, with 8 bases spanning the gap. CDR3 nucleotides: TGTGCCACCCAGTTCGGAGATACGCAGTATTTT. As protein: CATQFGDTQYF.

Note on this clonotype: Germline and junction disagree at one end, which may indicate a read error. The rearrangement links TRBV12-3 or TRBV12-4 to TRBJ2-3; D may match TRBD1 or TRBD2 (6 bases each). This CDR3 is 14 amino acids long. DNA of the CDR3: TGTGCCAGCAGCCTAGGGGGGATCACAGATGCGCAGTATTTT. Protein product: CASSLGGITDAQYF.

This chain links TRBV5-5 with TRBJ1-2; weak D call: TRBD1 (6 bases). The CDR3 sequence is 14 residues long. The V gene's germline CDR1 is SGHKS and CDR2 YYEKEE (reference sequence). The V end was cut by 2 bases, the J end by 8 bases, with 16 bases between. The CDR3 spells CASSLTGSGVGYTF. The DNA for the CDR3 is TGTGCCAGCAGCTTAACAGGGTCTGGGGTCGGCTACACCTTC.

The gene calls are TRBV19 and TRBJ2-1; 11 positions agree with TRBD2. Unmatched junction bases numbered 5, after V lost 7 bases and J lost 9 bases. This CDR3 comprises 13 residues. Germline lookup yields CDR1 LNHDA and CDR2 SQIVND (reference sequence). The CDR3 protein is CASTTSGVSEQFF. The CDR3 DNA reads TGTGCCAGTACGACTAGCGGGGTAAGTGAGCAGTTCTTC.

This clonotype was picked up many times. This chain uses TRBV28 with TRBJ2-7, with D perhaps matching TRBD1 (8 bases). The V gene lost 4 bases and the J gene lost 5 bases, with 15 bases spanning the gap. CDR1 is MDHEN, CDR2 SYDVKM, per germline. The CDR3 covers 14 residues. CDR3 region: CASSSGQGGNEQYF. The CDR3 DNA sequence: TGTGCCAGCAGTTCAGGACAGGGAGGGAACGAGCAGTACTTC.

The table lists this clonotype with many counts. The chain is built from TRBV6-4 and TRBJ2-1; TRBD2 matches 9 bases. This CDR3 is 14 amino acids long. The V gene end was trimmed by 4 bases and the J gene end by 7 bases; junction bases not matched to a gene: 5. Looked up from germline, CDR1 is MRHNA and CDR2 is SNTAGT. The CDR3 nucleotides read TGTGCCAGCAGTGTTAGCGGGGGTTCGAATGAGCAGTTCTTC. Amino acid sequence: CASSVSGGSNEQFF.

This clonotype appeared many times. This chain uses TRBV5-6 with TRBJ2-7, with D maybe TRBD2 (5 bases). The CDR3 is 15 residues long. Deletions cut 1 base from V and 3 bases from J, with 14 bases between. The germline V gene encodes CDR1 SGHDT and CDR2 YYEEEE. The CDR3 DNA is TGTGCCAGCAGCTTGCCCGGGGTGGCGGACTACGAGCAGTACTTC. Amino acid sequence: CASSLPGVADYEQYF. Drawing the rest from reference TRBV5-6 and TRBJ2-7, the complete variable domain is DAGVTQSPTHLIKTRGQQVTLRCSPKSGHDTVSWYQQALGQGPQFIFQYYEEEERQRGNFPDRFSGHQFPNYSSELNVNALLLGDSALYLCASSLPGVADYEQYFGPGTRLTVT.

The V gene is TRBV7-2, the J gene TRBJ2-2; D not certain. Germline V CDR1 and CDR2: SGHTA, FQGNSA. Trimming shortened V by 7 bases and J by 0 bases, and 9 bases separated the two germline ends. CDR3 size: 14 residues. Written as DNA, the CDR3 is TGTGCCAGCATCATACTGCCGAACACCGGGGAGCTGTTTTTT. As protein: CASIILPNTGELFF.

This clonotype turned up a few times. The chain couples TRBV20-1 to TRBJ1-5; 8 positions agree with TRBD1. Looked up from germline, CDR1 is DFQATT and CDR2 is SNEGSKA (reference sequence). The CDR3 sequence is 14 residues long. V lost 6 bases and J lost 7; bases outside the gene matches: 11. The CDR3 DNA is TGCAGTGCCAGGGGGCCACAGGGTGGACAGCCCCAGCATTTT. Translation gives CSARGPQGGQPQHF.

This clonotype was observed at least ten times. This chain joins TRBV5-1 and TRBJ1-2; D may be TRBD1 (6 bases). Looked up from germline, CDR1 is SGHRS and CDR2 is YFSETQ. This CDR3 region has 14 residues. Trimming pared 3 bases from V and 7 bases from J, leaving 16 bases between. The CDR3 DNA follows: TGCGCCAGCAGCTCTCTCGGGGGCGATGGTGGCTACACCTTC. Encoded protein: CASSSLGGDGGYTF. Drawing the rest from reference TRBV5-1 and TRBJ1-2, the complete variable domain is KAGVTQTPRYLIKTRGQQVTLSCSPISGHRSVSWYQQTPGQGLQFLFEYFSETQRNKGNFPGRFSGRQFSNSRSEMNVSTLELGDSALYLCASSSLGGDGGYTFGSGTRLTVV.

CDR3 residues: CASSTLGQPQHF. The CDR3 DNA follows: TGTGCCAGCAGCACCCTGGGTCAGCCCCAGCATTTT. The genes are TRBV7-2 and TRBJ1-5; D remains ambiguous. Germline V gene data show CDR1 as SGHTA and CDR2 as FQGNSA. Trimming pared 5 bases from V and 6 bases from J, leaving 8 bases between. The CDR3 consists of 12 residues.

The chain combines TRBV7-2 with TRBJ2-3, with TRBD2 as a possible D gene (7 bases). This CDR3 comprises 16 residues. The germline V gene has CDR1 SGHTA and CDR2 FQGNSA. The ends were cut back, 5 bases at V and 6 bases at J, with 21 bases in the middle. CDR3 bases: TGTGCCAGCAGCGCGGGGGTCAGGGGAGCAGGGGATACGCAGTATTTT. Translated: CASSAGVRGAGDTQYF.

This clonotype was observed a handful of times. This chain connects TRBV12-3 or TRBV12-4 to TRBJ2-3, with D unclear. This CDR3 comprises 14 residues. V lost 3 bases and J lost 0, with 7 bases in between. DNA for the CDR3: TGTGCCAGCAGTTTCGTCATTAGCACAGATACGCAGTATTTT. Translation: CASSFVISTDTQYF.

This chain connects TRBV20-1 to TRBJ2-5; 11 bases are shared with TRBD2. The CDR3 sequence is 14 residues long. The J segment lost 3 bases and the V segment lost 6 bases, leaving 6 bases of the junction unmatched. Per the germline V gene, CDR1 is DFQATT and CDR2 is SNEGSKA (reference sequence). The CDR3 is CSAHPLAGEETQYF. CDR3 DNA sequence: TGCAGTGCACATCCACTAGCGGGGGAAGAGACCCAGTACTTC.